A selection of T cell receptor beta chains follows, all from one sample in a study of cytomegalovirus exposure and HLA in healthy donors. Assay: immunoSEQ multiplex PCR; the TCRdb copy retains only in-frame clones and omits some. This sample has approximately 210,000 clones, with approximately 86% found just once. Sequenced material: PBMCs. The receptors here all came from a woman younger than 30 in good health and CMV-seronegative. CDR3s include the opening cysteine and the closing phenylalanine or tryptophan. The D gene is left open where the match is weak. Clone size, where shown, is once, few, many, or a class for clones that have expanded.

NA	TRBJ1-6	TRBV27	TRBD1	TGTGCCAGCAGTTTATCCTGGACAGGGGTTAATTCACCCCTCCACTTT	CASSLSWTGVNSPLHF
NA	TRBJ2-1	TRBV19	TRBD2	TGTGCCAGTCATGCGGGGGAACTAGCAATGAAGCAGTTCTTC	CASHAGELAMKQFF
NA	TRBJ2-7	TRBV11-3	NA	TGTGCCAGCAGCTTAGAACCCCCCCTCATGAGCTCCTACGAGCAGTACTTC	CASSLEPPLMSSYEQYF
once	TRBJ2-3	TRBV7-3	NA	TGTGCCAGCAGCCCGATGGGCCTCGGCACAGATACGCAGTATTTT	CASSPMGLGTDTQYF
NA	TRBJ2-5	TRBV7-9	TRBD2	TGTTCCAGCAGCCCCCCCCCTCTATGGCGGGAGGGGGGGACCCAGTACTTC	CSSSPPPLWREGGTQYF
once	TRBJ1-3	TRBV5-6	NA	TGTGCCAGCAGCCCCGTGGGGCTAGGGGGAAACACCATATATTTT	CASSPVGLGGNTIYF
NA	TRBJ1-1	TRBV5-1	NA	TGCGCCAGCAGCTCCGACGCAACTGCGGGGACCATGAACACTGAAGCTTTCTTT	CASSSDATAGTMNTEAFF
once	TRBJ1-2	TRBV6-1	TRBD1	TGTGCCAGCAGCCAGCTTACGACAGGGCCCTACACCTTC	CASSQLTTGPYTF
NA	TRBJ2-1	TRBV28	TRBD1	TGTGCCAGCAGAAGGACAGGGGGCTATGAGCAGTTCTTC	CASRRTGGYEQFF
NA	TRBJ2-7	TRBV28	TRBD1	TGTGCCAGCAGGCACGGGACAGCGACCTACGAGCAGTACTTC	CASRHGTATYEQYF
NA	TRBJ1-2	TRBV27	NA	TGTGCCAGCAGCCTCAGGTTCACTAACTATGGCTACACCTTC	CASSLRFTNYGYTF
NA	TRBJ1-2	TRBV18	NA	TGTGCCAGCTCACCCACCCCGGGGAGCTATGGCTACACCTTC	CASSPTPGSYGYTF
NA	TRBJ2-3	TRBV19	NA	TGTGCCAGTAGTCTTCAGGTATTGGGCACAGATACGCAGTATTTT	CASSLQVLGTDTQYF
NA	TRBJ2-5	TRBV27	NA	TGTGCCAGCAGAGGAGTGGATGAGACCCAGTACTTC	CASRGVDETQYF
NA	TRBJ2-6	TRBV6-6	NA	TGTGCCAGCAGTTACAGAACAGGGCCCGGGGCCAACGTCCTGACTTTC	CASSYRTGPGANVLTF
NA	TRBJ2-3	TRBV6-5	NA	TGTGCCAGCAGTTACTCGTTCGGGGTGGGCACAGATACGCAGTATTTT	CASSYSFGVGTDTQYF
NA	TRBJ1-6	TRBV30	NA	TGTGCCTGGGACAGAACCGAGTCACCCCTCCACTTT	CAWDRTESPLHF
NA	TRBJ2-5	TRBV9	NA	TGTGCCAGCAGCGTAGACGGGGGGCTCCAAGAGACCCAGTACTTC	CASSVDGGLQETQYF
NA	TRBJ1-1	TRBV5-4	NA	TGTGCCAGCAGCTCCGACAGCTGGAACACTGAAGCTTTCTTT	CASSSDSWNTEAFF
NA	TRBJ1-2	TRBV5-1	NA	TGCGCCAGCAGCTTAGGACATGGAGCTAACTATGGCTACACCTTC	CASSLGHGANYGYTF
once	TRBJ1-6	TRBV11-3	NA	TGTGCCAGCAGCTTGGCCGTCAATTCACCCCTCCACTTT	CASSLAVNSPLHF
once	TRBJ2-7	TRBV9	NA	TGTGCCAGCAGCGTAAGTGGAGGTAGCTCCTACGAGCAGTACTTC	CASSVSGGSSYEQYF
NA	TRBJ2-3	TRBV7-9	NA	TGTGCCAGCAGCTGGAGGAGGGCTTCTAGCACAGATACGCAGTATTTT	CASSWRRASSTDTQYF
NA	TRBJ1-5	TRBV5-6	TRBD1	TGTGCCAGCAGCGTTCTCCAGGGGGCGAATCAGCCCCAGCATTTT	CASSVLQGANQPQHF
NA	TRBJ2-7	TRBV6-5	TRBD1	TGTGCCAGCAGTTACTCTTTCGACAGGGCCTACGAGCAGTACTTC	CASSYSFDRAYEQYF
NA	TRBJ2-2	TRBV6-9	TRBD1	TGTGCCAGGGGAGAGGCGGGACAGGGGGCTATCAGCACCGGGGAGCTGTTTTTT	CARGEAGQGAISTGELFF
NA	TRBJ1-1	TRBV30	NA	TGTGCCTGGAGTGTAGGTTGGGGCCGAGGAACTGAAGCTTTCTTT	CAWSVGWGRGTEAFF
NA	TRBJ1-6	TRBV18	TRBD1	TGTGCCAGCTCACGCATCAGGACAGGAAGCTCCTATAATTCACCCCTCCACTTT	CASSRIRTGSSYNSPLHF
NA	TRBJ2-7	TRBV11-2	NA	TGTGCCAGCAGCTTCAACGAGCAGTACTTC	CASSFNEQYF
once	TRBJ1-5	TRBV30	NA	TGTGCCTGGGGACAGTTGAGCAATCAGCCCCAGCATTTT	CAWGQLSNQPQHF
NA	TRBJ1-3	TRBV10-3	TRBD1	TGTGCCATCAGCGAGACAGGGTATGGAAACACCATATATTTT	CAISETGYGNTIYF
NA	TRBJ2-7	TRBV7-2	NA	TGTGCCAGCAGCTATCAGGGGCTGTACGAGCAGTACTTC	CASSYQGLYEQYF
NA	TRBJ1-2	TRBV6-1	NA	TGTGCCAGCAGTGAATTGAGAGGCTACACCTTC	CASSELRGYTF
NA	TRBJ2-5	TRBV27	TRBD1	TGTGCCAGCGGCTCGACAGGGTCCGAAGAGACCCAGTACTTC	CASGSTGSEETQYF
once	TRBJ2-1	TRBV2	TRBD2	TGTGCCAGCAGTGAAGCTGCGCGGGAGGGGACCTTTGAGCAGTTCTTC	CASSEAAREGTFEQFF
NA	TRBJ2-2	TRBV23-1	TRBD2	TGCGCCAGCAGTCCAAAGCGGGAGGGCCCCGGGGAGCTGTTTTTT	CASSPKREGPGELFF
NA	TRBJ2-7	TRBV27	TRBD1	TGTGCCAGCAAGGAGACAGGGCTACGTGGGACCTACGAGCAGTACTTC	CASKETGLRGTYEQYF